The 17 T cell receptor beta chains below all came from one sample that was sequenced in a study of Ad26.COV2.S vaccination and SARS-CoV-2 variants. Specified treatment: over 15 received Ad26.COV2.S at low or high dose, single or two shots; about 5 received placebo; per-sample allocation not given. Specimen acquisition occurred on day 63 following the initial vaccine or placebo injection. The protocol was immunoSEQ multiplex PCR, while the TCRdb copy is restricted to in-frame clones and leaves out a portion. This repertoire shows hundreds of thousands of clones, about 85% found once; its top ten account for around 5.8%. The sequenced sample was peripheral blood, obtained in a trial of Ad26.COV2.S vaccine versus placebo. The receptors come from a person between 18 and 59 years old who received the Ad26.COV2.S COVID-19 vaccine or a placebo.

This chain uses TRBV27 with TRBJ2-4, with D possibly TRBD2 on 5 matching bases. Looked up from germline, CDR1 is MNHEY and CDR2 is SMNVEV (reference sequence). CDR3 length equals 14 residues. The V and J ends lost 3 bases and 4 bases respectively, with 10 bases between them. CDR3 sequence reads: CASSFSGEKNIQYF. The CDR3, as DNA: TGTGCCAGCAGTTTCAGCGGAGAGAAAAACATTCAGTACTTC.

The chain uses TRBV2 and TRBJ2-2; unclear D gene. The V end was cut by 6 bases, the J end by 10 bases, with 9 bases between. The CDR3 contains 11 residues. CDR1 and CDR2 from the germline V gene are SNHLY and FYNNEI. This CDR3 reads CASSELVELFF. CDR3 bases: TGTGCCAGCAGCGAGCTTGTGGAGCTGTTTTTT.

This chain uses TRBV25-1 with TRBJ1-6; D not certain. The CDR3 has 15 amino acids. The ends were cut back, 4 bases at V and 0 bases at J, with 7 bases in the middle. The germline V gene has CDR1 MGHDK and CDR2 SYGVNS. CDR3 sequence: CASSVTSSYNSPLHF. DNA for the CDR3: TGTGCCAGCAGTGTGACCAGCTCCTATAATTCACCCCTCCACTTT.

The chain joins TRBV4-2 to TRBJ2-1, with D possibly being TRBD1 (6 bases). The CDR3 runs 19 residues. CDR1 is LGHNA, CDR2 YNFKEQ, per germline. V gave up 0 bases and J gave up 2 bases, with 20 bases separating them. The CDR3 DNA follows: TGTGCCAGCAGCCAAGAAGACATACGCGGCAGGGACACCTACAATGAGCAGTTCTTC. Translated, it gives CASSQEDIRGRDTYNEQFF.

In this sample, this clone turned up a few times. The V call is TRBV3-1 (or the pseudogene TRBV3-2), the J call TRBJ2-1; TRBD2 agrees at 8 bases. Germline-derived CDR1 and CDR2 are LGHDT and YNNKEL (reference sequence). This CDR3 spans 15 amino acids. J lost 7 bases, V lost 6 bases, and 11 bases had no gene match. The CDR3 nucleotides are TGTGCCAGCAGTCTCGAAGCGGGAGCTTATAATGAGCAGTTCTTC. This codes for CASSLEAGAYNEQFF.

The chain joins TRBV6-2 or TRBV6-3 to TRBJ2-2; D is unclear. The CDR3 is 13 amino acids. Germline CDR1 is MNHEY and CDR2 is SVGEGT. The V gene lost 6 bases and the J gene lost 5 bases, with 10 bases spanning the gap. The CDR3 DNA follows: TGTGCCAGCAGCCCACGTCTGACCGGGGAGCTGTTTTTT. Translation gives CASSPRLTGELFF.

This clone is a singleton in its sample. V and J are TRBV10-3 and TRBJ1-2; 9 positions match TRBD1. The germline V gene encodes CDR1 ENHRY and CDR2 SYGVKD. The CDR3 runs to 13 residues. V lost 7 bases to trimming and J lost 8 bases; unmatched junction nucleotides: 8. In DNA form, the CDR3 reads TGTGCCATCACCACCGGGACAGGGATCGGCTACACCTTC. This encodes CAITTGTGIGYTF.

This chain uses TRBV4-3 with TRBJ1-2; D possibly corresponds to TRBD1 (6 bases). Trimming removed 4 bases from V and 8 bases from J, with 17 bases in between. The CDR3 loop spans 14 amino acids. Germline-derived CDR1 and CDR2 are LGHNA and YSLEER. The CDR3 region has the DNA TGCGCCAGCAGCCTAAGGGACACCCGGCAAGGCTACACCTTC. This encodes CASSLRDTRQGYTF.

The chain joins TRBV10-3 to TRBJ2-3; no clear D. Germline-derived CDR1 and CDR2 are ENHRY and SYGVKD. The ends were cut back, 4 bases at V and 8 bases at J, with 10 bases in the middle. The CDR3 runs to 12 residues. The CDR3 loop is CAISGGVTTQYF. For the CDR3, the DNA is TGTGCCATCAGTGGTGGGGTAACTACGCAGTATTTT.

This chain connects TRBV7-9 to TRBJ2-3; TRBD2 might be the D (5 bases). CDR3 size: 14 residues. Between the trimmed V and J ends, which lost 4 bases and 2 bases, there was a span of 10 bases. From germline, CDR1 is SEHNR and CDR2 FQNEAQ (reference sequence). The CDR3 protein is CASSSSGSTDTQYF. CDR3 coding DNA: TGTGCCAGCAGCTCCAGCGGATCCACAGATACGCAGTATTTT.

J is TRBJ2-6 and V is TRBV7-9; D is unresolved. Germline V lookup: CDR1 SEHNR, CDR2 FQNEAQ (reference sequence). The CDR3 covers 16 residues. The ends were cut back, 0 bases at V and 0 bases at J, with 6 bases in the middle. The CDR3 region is CASSLAQSSGANVLTF. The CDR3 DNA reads TGTGCCAGCAGCTTAGCTCAAAGCTCTGGGGCCAACGTCCTGACTTTC.

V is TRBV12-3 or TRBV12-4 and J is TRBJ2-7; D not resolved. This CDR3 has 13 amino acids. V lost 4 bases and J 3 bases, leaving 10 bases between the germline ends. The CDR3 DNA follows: TGTGCCAGCAGTTATGACGGATTCTACGAGCAGTACTTC. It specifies CASSYDGFYEQYF.

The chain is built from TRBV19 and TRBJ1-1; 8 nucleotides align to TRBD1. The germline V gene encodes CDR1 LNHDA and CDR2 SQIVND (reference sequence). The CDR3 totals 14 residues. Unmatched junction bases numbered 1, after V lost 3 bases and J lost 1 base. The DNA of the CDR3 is TGTGCCAGTAGTATTACAGGGGGGAACACTGAAGCTTTCTTT. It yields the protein CASSITGGNTEAFF.

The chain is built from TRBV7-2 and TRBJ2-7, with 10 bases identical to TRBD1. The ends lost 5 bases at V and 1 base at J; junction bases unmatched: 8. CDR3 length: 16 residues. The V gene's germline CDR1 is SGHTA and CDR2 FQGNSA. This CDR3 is CASSLLTGGPSYEQYF. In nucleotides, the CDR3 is TGTGCCAGCAGCCTCCTGACAGGGGGCCCATCCTACGAGCAGTACTTC.

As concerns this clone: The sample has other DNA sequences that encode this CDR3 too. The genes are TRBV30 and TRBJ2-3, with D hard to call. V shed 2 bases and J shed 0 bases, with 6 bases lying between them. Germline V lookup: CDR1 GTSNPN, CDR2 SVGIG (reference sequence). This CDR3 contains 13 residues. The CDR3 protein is CAWSRGSTDTQYF. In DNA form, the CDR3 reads TGTGCCTGGAGTAGAGGAAGCACAGATACGCAGTATTTT.

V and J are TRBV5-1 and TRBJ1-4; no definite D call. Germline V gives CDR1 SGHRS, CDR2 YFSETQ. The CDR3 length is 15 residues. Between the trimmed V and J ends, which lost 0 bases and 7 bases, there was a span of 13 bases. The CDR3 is CASSLGSSRGEKLFF. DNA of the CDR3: TGCGCCAGCAGCTTGGGTTCCAGTCGGGGTGAAAAACTGTTTTTT. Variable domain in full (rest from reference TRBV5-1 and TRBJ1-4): KAGVTQTPRYLIKTRGQQVTLSCSPISGHRSVSWYQQTPGQGLQFLFEYFSETQRNKGNFPGRFSGRQFSNSRSEMNVSTLELGDSALYLCASSLGSSRGEKLFFGSGTQLSVL.

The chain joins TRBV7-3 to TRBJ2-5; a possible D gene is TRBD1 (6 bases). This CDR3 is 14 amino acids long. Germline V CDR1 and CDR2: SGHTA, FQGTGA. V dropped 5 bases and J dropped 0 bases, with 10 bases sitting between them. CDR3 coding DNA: TGTGCCAGCAGCCTATACAGGGACCAAGAGACCCAGTACTTC. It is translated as CASSLYRDQETQYF. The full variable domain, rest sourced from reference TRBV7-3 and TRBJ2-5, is GAGVSQTPSNKVTEKGKYVELRCDPISGHTALYWYRQSLGQGPEFLIYFQGTGAADDSGLPNDRFFAVRPEGSVSTLKIQRTERGDSAVYLCASSLYRDQETQYFGPGTRLLVL.